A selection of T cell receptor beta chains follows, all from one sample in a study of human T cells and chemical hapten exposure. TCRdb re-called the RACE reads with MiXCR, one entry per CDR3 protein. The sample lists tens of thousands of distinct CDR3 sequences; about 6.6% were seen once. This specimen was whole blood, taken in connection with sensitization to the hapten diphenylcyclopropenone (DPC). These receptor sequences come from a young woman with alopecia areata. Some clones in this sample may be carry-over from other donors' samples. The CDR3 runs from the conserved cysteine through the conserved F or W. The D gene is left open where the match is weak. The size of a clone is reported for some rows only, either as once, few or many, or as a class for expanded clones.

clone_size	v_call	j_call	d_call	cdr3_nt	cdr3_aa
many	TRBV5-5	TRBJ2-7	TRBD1	TGTGCCAGCAGCTTTCCGTCGGGACAGGCCAGCTACGAGCAGTACTTC	CASSFPSGQASYEQYF
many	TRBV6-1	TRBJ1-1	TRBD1	TGTGCCAGCAGTGCACTTTATGGACAGGGGACTGAAGCTTTCTTT	CASSALYGQGTEAFF
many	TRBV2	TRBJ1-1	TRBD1	TGTGCCAGCAGCGACAGGGGGTCAGGTGAAGCTTTCTTT	CASSDRGSGEAFF
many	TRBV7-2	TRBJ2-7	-	TGTGCCAGCAGCGCCACAGGTACCTCCTACGAGCAGTACTTC	CASSATGTSYEQYF
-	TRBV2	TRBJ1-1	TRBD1	TGTGCCAGCAGTGGAGACAGGGGTCCGGCTTTCTTT	CASSGDRGPAFF
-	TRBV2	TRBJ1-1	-	TGTGCCAGCAGACTCTTCAGGAACACTGAAGCTTTCTTT	CASRLFRNTEAFF
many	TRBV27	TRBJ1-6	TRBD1	TGTGCCAGCAGTTTATTTGTCCCCGGACAGGCTCTACTCCTCCACTTT	CASSLFVPGQALLLHF
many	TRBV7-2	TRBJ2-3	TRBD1	TGTGCCAGCGGTCAACAGGGGGCGAGGCTCGAAGATACGCAGTATTTT	CASGQQGARLEDTQYF
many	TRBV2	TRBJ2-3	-	TGTGCCAGCAGTGGGCGGCTAGGCGGCACAGATACGCAGTATTTT	CASSGRLGGTDTQYF
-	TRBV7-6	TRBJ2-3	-	TGTGCCAGCAGCTTAGGTTCCGGGGCGAGCGCAGATACGCAGTATTTT	CASSLGSGASADTQYF
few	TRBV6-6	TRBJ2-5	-	TGTGCCAGCAGTTACGGAGGGGCCGGGGAGACCCAGTACTTC	CASSYGGAGETQYF
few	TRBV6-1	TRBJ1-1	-	TGTGCCAGCAGACAGCTGATGAACACTGAAGCTTTCTTT	CASRQLMNTEAFF
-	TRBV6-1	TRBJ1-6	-	TGTGCCAGCAACCTCAGGAGCTCCTATAATTCACCCCTCCACTTT	CASNLRSSYNSPLHF
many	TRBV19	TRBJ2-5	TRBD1	TGTGCCAGTCGGATGAGGGACAGACAGACCCAGTACTTC	CASRMRDRQTQYF
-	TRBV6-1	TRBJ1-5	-	TGTGCCAGCAGTGAACAGGCCTACCTTGCCAATCAGCCCCAGCATTTT	CASSEQAYLANQPQHF
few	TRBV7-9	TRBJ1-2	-	TGTGCCAGCAGCTTAGGCACAGGGAGAGCTAACTATGGCTACACCTTC	CASSLGTGRANYGYTF
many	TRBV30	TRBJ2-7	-	TGTGCCTTCCAAAGGGGCCTGGGTCGCGAGCAGTACTTC	CAFQRGLGREQYF
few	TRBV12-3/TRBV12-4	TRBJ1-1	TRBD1	TGTGCCAGCAGTTTCCGACAGGGAAGCACTGAAGCTTTCTTT	CASSFRQGSTEAFF
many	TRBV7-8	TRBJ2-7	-	TGTGCCAGCAGCTTGGGGGCGAGACTGAAGTACTTC	CASSLGARLKYF
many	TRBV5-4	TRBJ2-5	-	TGTGCCAGCAGCCCGCGGGGTCCTCAACAAGAGACCCAGTACTTC	CASSPRGPQQETQYF
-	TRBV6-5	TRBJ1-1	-	TGTGCCAGCAGTTACCCGGGGGGGGTTGAAGCTTTCTTT	CASSYPGGVEAFF
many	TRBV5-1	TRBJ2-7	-	TGCGCCAGCAGCTTAGGGACCACAACCTACGAGCAGTACTTC	CASSLGTTTYEQYF
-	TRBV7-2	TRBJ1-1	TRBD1	TGTGCCAGCAAGGGACAGGGGGCCACTGAAGCTTTCTTT	CASKGQGATEAFF
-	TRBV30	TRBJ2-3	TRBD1	TGTGCCTGGCGACAGGGAAGGAGCACAGATACGCAGTATTTT	CAWRQGRSTDTQYF
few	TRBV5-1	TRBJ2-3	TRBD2	TGCGCCAGCAGCTCCGCGGGACTAGCGGGCTCAGATACGCAGTATTTT	CASSSAGLAGSDTQYF
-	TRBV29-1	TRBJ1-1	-	TGCAGCGTTCCGGATGCGTTCGGAGCTTTCTTT	CSVPDAFGAFF
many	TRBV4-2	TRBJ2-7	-	TGTGCCAGCAGCCAGGATCTCTCCTACGAGCAGTACTTC	CASSQDLSYEQYF
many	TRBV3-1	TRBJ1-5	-	TGTGCCAGCAGCCCGGGACGGAGCAATCAGCCCCAGCATTTT	CASSPGRSNQPQHF
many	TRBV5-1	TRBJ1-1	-	TGCGCCAGCAGCTTCAGGATGAACACTGAAGCTTTCTTT	CASSFRMNTEAFF
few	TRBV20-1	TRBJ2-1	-	TGCAGTGCTAGAGAGTTGGGGGGAAGCTCCTACAATGAGCAGTTCTTC	CSARELGGSSYNEQFF
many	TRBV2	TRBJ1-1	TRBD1	TGTGCCATCATGAGTTTTTGGACAGGCGGGCTGAACACTGAAGCTTTCTTT	CAIMSFWTGGLNTEAFF
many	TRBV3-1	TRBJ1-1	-	TGTGCCAGCAGCCCCGGCGGAAGGGGCGATACTGAAGCTTTCTTT	CASSPGGRGDTEAFF
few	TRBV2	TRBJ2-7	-	TGTGCCAGCAGTTGGGGTGGGAACGAGCAGTACTTC	CASSWGGNEQYF
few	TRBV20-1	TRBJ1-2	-	TGCAGTGCTAGAGAGTCGGGGCCCAACTATGGCTACACCTTC	CSARESGPNYGYTF
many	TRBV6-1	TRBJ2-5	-	TGTGCCAGCAGTATTGGACAGAACCAAGAGACCCAGTACTTC	CASSIGQNQETQYF
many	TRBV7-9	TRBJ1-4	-	TGTGCCAGCAGCTCGCTCAAACGGGGATTAAATGAAAAACTGTTTTTT	CASSSLKRGLNEKLFF
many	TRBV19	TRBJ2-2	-	TGTGCCAGTACCACCCCAGGGCAGGGCACGAACACCGGGGAGCTGTTTTTT	CASTTPGQGTNTGELFF
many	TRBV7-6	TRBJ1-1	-	TGTGCCAGCAGCTTAAGTCGTTCCGCGGGGGACGAAGCTTTCTTT	CASSLSRSAGDEAFF
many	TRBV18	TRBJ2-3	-	TGTGCCAGCTCGACCTACGTCGCAGATACGCAGTATTTT	CASSTYVADTQYF
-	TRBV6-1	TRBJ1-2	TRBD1	TGTGCCAGCAGTGAAGAAACAGGGGCCTATGGCTACACCTTC	CASSEETGAYGYTF